This T cell receptor beta chain was identified during a study of Graves' ophthalmopathy and Graves' hyperthyroidism. Moderately to severely active ophthalmopathy under 3 months, CAS at least 3, NOSPECS at least 4. The study excluded patients with other autoimmune diseases, uncontrolled infections, pregnancy or lactation. Diagnostic conclusions were grounded in clinical symptoms, serum thyroxine, TRAb, thyroid ultrasound and orbital computed tomography. The PBMCs had their origin in roughly 9.4 ml of fresh peripheral blood. The study amplified TCR beta CDR3 regions using RNA transcripts. The first round was an RT-PCR with HTBI primers, and the second round was a multiplex PCR. TCRdb redid the calling of the multiplex PCR reads with MiXCR, one entry per CDR3 protein. The sample carries 360,000 or so distinct CDR3 sequences, around 16% recorded once. The CDR3 extends over 15 amino acids. V was cut by 6 bases and J by 4 bases, with 18 bases left in between. Per germline, CDR1 MDHEN and CDR2 SYDVKM.

Sequencing used peripheral blood. This chain links TRBV28 with TRBJ1-1; D may be TRBD1 (5 bases). The clonotype comes from a woman under 30 with Graves' ophthalmopathy. The CDR3 spells CASSHDAGGGTEAFF. The CDR3 DNA reads TGTGCCAGCAGCCACGACGCCGGGGGAGGCACTGAAGCTTTCTTT.